Presented here are 13 T cell receptor beta chains from one specimen sequenced in a study of T cells after yellow fever vaccination. TCRdb re-called the 5' RACE reads through MiXCR, storing one row per CDR3 protein. The table has hundreds of thousands of distinct CDR3 sequences, roughly an eighth seen once. The source was PBMCs, collected on the day of the yellow fever booster vaccination. The source is a man younger than 45 who received the YFV17D yellow fever vaccine.

V gene TRBV18 combines with J gene TRBJ1-2, with a tentative D call TRBD1 (5 bases). The V end lost 5 bases, the J end lost 4 bases, and 14 bases lay between the germline ends. Germline V gene data show CDR1 as KGHSH and CDR2 as LQKENI. The CDR3 runs 14 residues. The CDR3 bases are TGTGCCAGCTCAAAATCCAGGCAGGGCTATGGCTACACCTTC. Its protein product is CASSKSRQGYGYTF.

V is TRBV6-2 or TRBV6-3 and J is TRBJ2-3; no definite D call. V was cut by 3 bases and J by 3 bases, with 19 bases left in between. Germline lookup yields CDR1 MNHEY and CDR2 SVGEGT. This CDR3 comprises 17 residues. The CDR3 nucleotides read TGTGCCAGCAGTTATCGTGCCCGGGCCTGGGGAACAGATACGCAGTATTTT. It codes for CASSYRARAWGTDTQYF.

The chain is built from TRBV7-2 and TRBJ2-3, with 8 bases aligning to TRBD2. In germline, CDR1 is SGHTA, CDR2 FQGNSA. The CDR3 consists of 15 residues. V lost 0 bases to trimming and J lost 6 bases; unmatched junction nucleotides: 5. Written as DNA, the CDR3 is TGTGCCAGCAGCTTAGCTGGGACTAGAGGGGATACGCAGTATTTT. This encodes CASSLAGTRGDTQYF.

The chain joins TRBV6-5 to TRBJ2-7, with 7 bases matching TRBD1. CDR3 length: 15 residues. Trimming removed 2 bases from V and 4 bases from J; junction bases left unmatched: 8. Germline values: CDR1 MNHEY, CDR2 SVGAGI. CDR3: CASSYPRQGVYEQYF. The CDR3, as DNA: TGTGCCAGCAGTTACCCGAGGCAGGGGGTTTACGAGCAGTACTTC.

The CDR3 DNA reads TGCAGCGGCAGCAGGGGCCAAGAGACCCAGTACTTC. It is translated as CSGSRGQETQYF. The V gene is TRBV29-1, the J gene TRBJ2-5; perhaps TRBD1 as D (6 bases). This CDR3 contains 12 residues. Trimming left V 7 bases short and J 1 base short, with 10 bases between. CDR1 and CDR2 from the germline V gene are SQVTM and ANQGSEA.

This clonotype has only a few counts. V and J are TRBV19 and TRBJ2-3, with D hard to call. V was shortened by 7 bases and J by 0 bases, with 11 bases between the two germline ends. This CDR3 is 14 amino acids long. Germline assignment: CDR1 LNHDA and CDR2 SQIVND (reference sequence). In nucleotides, the CDR3 is TGTGCCAGTACGACCGGGTACAGCACAGATACGCAGTATTTT. This encodes CASTTGYSTDTQYF.

This clonotype was detected only a few times. The chain employs TRBV4-2 and TRBJ2-2; perhaps TRBD1 as D (6 bases). Germline assignment: CDR1 LGHNA and CDR2 YNFKEQ. The CDR3 runs to 15 residues. Trimming removed 0 bases from V and 3 bases from J, with 8 bases in between. The CDR3 coding sequence is TGTGCCAGCAGCCAAGACCAGGGGTACACCGGGGAGCTGTTTTTT. Its protein product is CASSQDQGYTGELFF.

V and J are TRBV7-8 and TRBJ2-7, with D possibly matching TRBD1 (5 bases). This CDR3 contains 16 residues. In germline, CDR1 is SGHVS, CDR2 FQNEAQ. Trimming cost V 2 bases and J 2 bases, with 16 bases left between them. The CDR3 DNA sequence: TGTGCCAGCAGCTTACCTCGAAGTGGCAGGGCCTACGAGCAGTACTTC. The encoded protein is CASSLPRSGRAYEQYF. The variable domain in full, with the rest retrieved from reference TRBV7-8 and TRBJ2-7, is GAGVSQSPRYKVAKRGQDVALRCDPISGHVSLFWYQQALGQGPEFLTYFQNEAQLDKSGLPSDRFFAERPEGSVSTLKIQRTQQEDSAVYLCASSLPRSGRAYEQYFGPGTRLTVT.

The V and J genes are TRBV30 and TRBJ1-2; D not resolved. The CDR3 runs 13 residues. V was shortened by 0 bases and J by 1 base, with 6 bases between the two germline ends. CDR1 and CDR2 (germline): GTSNPN, SVGIG (reference sequence). The CDR3 DNA reads TGTGCCTGGAGTGTACACAGTAACTATGGCTACACCTTC. Translated, it gives CAWSVHSNYGYTF.

Only a few counts were recorded for this clonotype. The rearrangement joins TRBV6-5 to TRBJ2-7, with 10 bases identical to TRBD2. V was clipped by 5 bases and J by 4 bases; unmatched bases: 8. Germline lookup yields CDR1 MNHEY and CDR2 SVGAGI. The CDR3 consists of 15 residues. The CDR3 loop is CASSTHTSGKYEQYF. Here the CDR3 DNA reads TGTGCCAGCAGTACTCATACTAGCGGGAAATACGAGCAGTACTTC.

In this sample, this clonotype turned up a few times. The chain links TRBV9 to TRBJ1-6; D not certain. Germline-derived CDR1 and CDR2 are SGDLS and YYNGEE. The CDR3 has 14 residues. V lost 0 bases and J lost 9, with 10 bases in between. The DNA for the CDR3 is TGTGCCAGCAGCGTAGGTGAGGTCGGTTCACCCCTCCACTTT. Its protein product is CASSVGEVGSPLHF.

This clonotype was seen a handful of times. This chain links TRBV19 with TRBJ2-1; D remains ambiguous. The V and J ends lost 3 bases and 6 bases respectively, with 15 bases between them. CDR1 LNHDA and CDR2 SQIVND come from the germline V gene (reference sequence). This CDR3 comprises 15 residues. Written as DNA, the CDR3 is TGTGCCAGTAGTATTGAAAACGGTGTAGCCAATGAGCAGTTCTTC. It encodes CASSIENGVANEQFF.

In this sample, this clonotype turned up a few times. This rearrangement joins TRBV6-5 to TRBJ2-5; a weak D match, TRBD2 (5 bases). Germline V CDR1 and CDR2: MNHEY, SVGAGI. The CDR3 has 13 amino acids. The V end lost 3 bases, the J end lost 5 bases, and 10 bases lay between the germline ends. The CDR3 coding sequence is TGTGCCAGCAGTTATGAGGGCTGGGAGACCCAGTACTTC. This sequence encodes CASSYEGWETQYF.